This T cell receptor (beta chain) was recovered during a study of beta chain features in type 1 diabetes. Study details: The patients were much like the healthy donors in age, gender and cell yields. Investigators examined nearly 110,000,000 sorted cells across all samples.

The length of the CDR3 is 14 residues. Germline V gives CDR1 GTSNPN, CDR2 SVGIG (reference sequence). V lost 4 bases and J lost 7; bases outside the gene matches: 11. The authors reverse transcribed all of the isolated RNA, so sequencing captured expressed TCRB transcripts. Profiled with immunoSEQ multiplex PCR; TCRdb holds only in-frame clones, not every one. This table has approximately 140,000 clones, 9% appearing once. This clone appeared a few times. What it binds is unknown. Study-wide results and limits: There was a moderate but significant shortening of TCRB CDR3s in all four CD4+ subsets of Type 1 diabetes patients.

Averaging around 110 mL, one heparinised blood draw came from each individual donor. This TCR was sampled from a man in his thirties or forties with type 1 diabetes. The sequencing sample was made of central memory CD4+ T cells from blood. This chain links TRBV30 with TRBJ1-2, with 8 nucleotides matching TRBD1. CDR3 amino acids: CAWTRTGYAGGYTF. Here the CDR3 DNA reads TGTGCCTGGACTAGGACAGGGTATGCGGGTGGCTACACCTTC.